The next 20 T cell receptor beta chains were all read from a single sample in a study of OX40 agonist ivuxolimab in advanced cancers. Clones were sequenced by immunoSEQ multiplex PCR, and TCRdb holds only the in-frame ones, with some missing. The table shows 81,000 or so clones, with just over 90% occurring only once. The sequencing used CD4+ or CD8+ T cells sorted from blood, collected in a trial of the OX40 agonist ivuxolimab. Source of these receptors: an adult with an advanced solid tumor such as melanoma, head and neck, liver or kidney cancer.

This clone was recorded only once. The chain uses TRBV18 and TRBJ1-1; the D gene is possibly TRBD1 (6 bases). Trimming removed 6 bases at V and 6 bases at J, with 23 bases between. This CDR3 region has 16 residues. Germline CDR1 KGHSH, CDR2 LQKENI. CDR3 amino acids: CASSHGQQGNGAEAFF. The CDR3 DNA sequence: TGTGCCAGCTCCCACGGACAGCAGGGGAATGGCGCTGAAGCTTTCTTT.

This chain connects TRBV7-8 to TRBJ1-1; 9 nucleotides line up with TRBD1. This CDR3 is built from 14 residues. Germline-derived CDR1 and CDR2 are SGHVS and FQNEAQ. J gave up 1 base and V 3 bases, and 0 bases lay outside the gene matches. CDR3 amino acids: CASSLGQGNTEAFF. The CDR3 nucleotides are TGTGCCAGCAGCTTGGGACAGGGGAACACTGAAGCTTTCTTT.

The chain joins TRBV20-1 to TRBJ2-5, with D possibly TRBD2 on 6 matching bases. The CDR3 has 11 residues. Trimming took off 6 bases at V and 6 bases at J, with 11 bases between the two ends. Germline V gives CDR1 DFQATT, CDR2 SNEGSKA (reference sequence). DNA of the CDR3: TGCAGTGCCCGGGAGATCCAGACCCAGTACTTC. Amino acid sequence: CSAREIQTQYF.

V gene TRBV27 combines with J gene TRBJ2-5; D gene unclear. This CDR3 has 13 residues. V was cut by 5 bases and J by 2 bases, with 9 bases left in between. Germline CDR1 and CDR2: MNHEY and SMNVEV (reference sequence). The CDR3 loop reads CASSGSLQETQYF. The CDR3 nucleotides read TGTGCCAGCAGTGGATCCCTTCAAGAGACCCAGTACTTC.

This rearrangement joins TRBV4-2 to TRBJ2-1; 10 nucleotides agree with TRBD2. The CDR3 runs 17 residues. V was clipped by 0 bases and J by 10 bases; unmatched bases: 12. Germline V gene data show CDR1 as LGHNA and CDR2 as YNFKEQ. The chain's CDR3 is CASSQERASGRVGEQFF. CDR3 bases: TGTGCCAGCAGCCAAGAGAGAGCTAGCGGGAGAGTAGGGGAGCAGTTCTTC.

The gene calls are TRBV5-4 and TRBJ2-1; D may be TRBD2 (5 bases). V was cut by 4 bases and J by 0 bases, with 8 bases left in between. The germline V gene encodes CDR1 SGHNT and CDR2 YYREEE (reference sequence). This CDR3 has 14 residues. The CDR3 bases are TGTGCCAGCAGCCCGGGAAGCTCCTACAATGAGCAGTTCTTC. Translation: CASSPGSSYNEQFF.

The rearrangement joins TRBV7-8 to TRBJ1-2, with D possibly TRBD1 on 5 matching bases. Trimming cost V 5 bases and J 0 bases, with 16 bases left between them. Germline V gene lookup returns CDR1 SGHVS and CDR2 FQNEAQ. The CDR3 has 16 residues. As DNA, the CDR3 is TGTGCCAGCAGCCCTCTGGGGGAGTTAGCTAACTATGGCTACACCTTC. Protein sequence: CASSPLGELANYGYTF.

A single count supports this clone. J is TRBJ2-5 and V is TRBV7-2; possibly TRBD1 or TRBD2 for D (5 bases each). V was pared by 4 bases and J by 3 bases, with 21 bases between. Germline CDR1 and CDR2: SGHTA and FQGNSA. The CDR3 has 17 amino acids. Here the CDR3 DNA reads TGTGCCAGCAGCTCCAGCACCCCCGGGACCGCCAAAGAGACCCAGTACTTC. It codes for CASSSSTPGTAKETQYF. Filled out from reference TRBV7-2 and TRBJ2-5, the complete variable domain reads GAGVSQSPSNKVTEKGKDVELRCDPISGHTALYWYRQSLGQGLEFLIYFQGNSAPDKSGLPSDRFSAERTGGSVSTLTIQRTQQEDSAVYLCASSSSTPGTAKETQYFGPGTRLLVL.

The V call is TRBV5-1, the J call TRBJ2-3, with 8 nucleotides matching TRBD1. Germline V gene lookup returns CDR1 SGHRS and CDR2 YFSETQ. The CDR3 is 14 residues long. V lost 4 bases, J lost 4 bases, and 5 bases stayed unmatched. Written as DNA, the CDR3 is TGCGCCAGCAGCCGGGACAGGCTACCAGATACGCAGTATTTT. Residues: CASSRDRLPDTQYF.

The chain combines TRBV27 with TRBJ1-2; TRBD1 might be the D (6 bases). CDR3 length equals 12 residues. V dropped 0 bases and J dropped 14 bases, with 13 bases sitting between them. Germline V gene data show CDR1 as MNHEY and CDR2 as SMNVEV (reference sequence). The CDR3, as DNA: TGTGCCAGCAGTTTATCGGGACAATCGAAGACCTTC. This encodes CASSLSGQSKTF.

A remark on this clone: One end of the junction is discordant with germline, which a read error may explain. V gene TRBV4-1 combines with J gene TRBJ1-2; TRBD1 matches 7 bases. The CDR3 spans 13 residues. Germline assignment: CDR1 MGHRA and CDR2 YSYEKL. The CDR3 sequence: CASSHPLDRELDF. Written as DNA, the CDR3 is TGCGCCAGCAGCCACCCACTCGACAGGGAGTTGGACTTC.

The chain's CDR3 is CASSPTSGTSYEQYF. The CDR3 bases are TGTGCCAGCAGCCCAACTAGCGGGACATCCTACGAGCAGTACTTC. The chain recombines TRBV7-2 with TRBJ2-7; 10 bases map to TRBD2. The V segment lost 5 bases and the J segment 1 base; nucleotides outside the gene matches: 5. CDR1 and CDR2 from the germline V gene are SGHTA and FQGNSA. CDR3 length: 15 residues.

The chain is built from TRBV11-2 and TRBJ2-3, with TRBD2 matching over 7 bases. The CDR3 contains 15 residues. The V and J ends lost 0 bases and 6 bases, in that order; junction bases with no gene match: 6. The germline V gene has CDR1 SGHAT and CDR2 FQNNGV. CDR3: CASSLDGLGRDTQYF. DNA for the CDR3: TGTGCCAGCAGCTTAGACGGACTAGGGAGGGATACGCAGTATTTT.

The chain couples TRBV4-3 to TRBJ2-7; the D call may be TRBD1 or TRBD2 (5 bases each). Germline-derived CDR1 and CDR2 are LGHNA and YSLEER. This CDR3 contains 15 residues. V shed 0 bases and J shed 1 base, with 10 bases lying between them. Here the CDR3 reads CASSQDRDGSYEQYF. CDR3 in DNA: TGCGCCAGCAGCCAAGACCGGGACGGATCCTACGAGCAGTACTTC.

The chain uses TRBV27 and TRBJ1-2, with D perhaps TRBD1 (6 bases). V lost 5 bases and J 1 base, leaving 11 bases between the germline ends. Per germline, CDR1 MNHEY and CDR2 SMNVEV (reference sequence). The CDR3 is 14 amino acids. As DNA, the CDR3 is TGTGCCAGCAGTAGGGGGGACGTTAACTATGGCTACACCTTC. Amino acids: CASSRGDVNYGYTF.

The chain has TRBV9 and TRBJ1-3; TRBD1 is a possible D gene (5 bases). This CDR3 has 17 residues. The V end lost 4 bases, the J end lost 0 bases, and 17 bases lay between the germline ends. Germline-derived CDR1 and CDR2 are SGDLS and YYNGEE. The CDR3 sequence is CASSRRDLALSGNTIYF. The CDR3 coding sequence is TGTGCCAGCAGCAGGCGGGACTTAGCCCTCTCTGGAAACACCATATATTTT.

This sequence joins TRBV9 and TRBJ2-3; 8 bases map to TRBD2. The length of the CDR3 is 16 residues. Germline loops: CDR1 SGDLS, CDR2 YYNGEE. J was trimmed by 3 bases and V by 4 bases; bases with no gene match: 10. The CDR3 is CASSFRPGLETDTQYF. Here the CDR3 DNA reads TGTGCCAGCAGCTTTCGGCCGGGACTAGAAACAGATACGCAGTATTTT.

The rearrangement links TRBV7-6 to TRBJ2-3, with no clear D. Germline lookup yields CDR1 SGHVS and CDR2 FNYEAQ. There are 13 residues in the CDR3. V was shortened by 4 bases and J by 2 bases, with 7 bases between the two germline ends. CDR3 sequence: CASSYGPTDTQYF. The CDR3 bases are TGTGCCAGCAGCTACGGACCCACAGATACGCAGTATTTT.

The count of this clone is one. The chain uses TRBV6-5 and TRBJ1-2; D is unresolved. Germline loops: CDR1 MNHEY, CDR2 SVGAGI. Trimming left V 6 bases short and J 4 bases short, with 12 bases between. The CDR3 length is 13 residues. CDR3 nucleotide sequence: TGTGCCAGCAGCCCGGGTCGGTTCTATGGCTACACCTTC. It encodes CASSPGRFYGYTF.

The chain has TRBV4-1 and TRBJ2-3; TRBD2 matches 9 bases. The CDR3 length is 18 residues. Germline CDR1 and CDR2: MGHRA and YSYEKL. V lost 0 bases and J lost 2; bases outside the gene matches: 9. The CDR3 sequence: CASSQDSIGGGDTDTQYF. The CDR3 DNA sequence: TGCGCCAGCAGCCAAGATTCAATCGGCGGGGGGGACACAGATACGCAGTATTTT.